A selection of T cell receptor beta chains follows, all from one sample in a study of shared T cell receptors in the human thymus. Here immunoSEQ multiplex PCR was the method, and the copy in TCRdb shows in-frame clones only, minus some. The repertoire holds 500,000 to 750,000 clones, around 87% seen once, with 0.01% in the top ten. The data were also submitted as part of a second study, on human thymus T cells.

The sequencing sample was made of thymocytes. The receptors here all came from a boy under two years old with a congenital heart defect. Both conserved end residues are part of each CDR3.

V gene: TRBV18
CDR3 protein: CASSPPTAAGELFF

V gene: TRBV4-2
CDR3 protein: CASSQSPGGLWPDQPQHF

V gene: TRBV19
CDR3 protein: CASSIGGAGTIQETQYF

V gene: TRBV9
CDR3 protein: CASSVVISSSSYNEQFF

V gene: TRBV4-2
CDR3 protein: CASSPEAGTGNSGANVLTF

V gene: TRBV27
CDR3 protein: CASGLGQSLYEQYF

V gene: TRBV6-1
CDR3 protein: CASRGGRGGYGYTF

V gene: TRBV7-9
CDR3 protein: CASSFGGFSGNTIYF

V gene: TRBV10-2
CDR3 protein: CASSEGGSETQYF

V gene: TRBV15
CDR3 protein: CATSDRGELFF

V gene: TRBV6-6
CDR3 protein: CASSYSSTGNGDEQYF

V gene: TRBV5-1
CDR3 protein: CASSPDRGTGNTIYF

V gene: TRBV4-1
CDR3 protein: CASSQRASDTQYF

V gene: TRBV28
CDR3 protein: CAKIAGNTDTQYF

V gene: TRBV11-2
CDR3 protein: CASSPGVFSYEQYF

V gene: TRBV21-1
CDR3 protein: CASRDAGVVDTQYF

V gene: TRBV7-9
CDR3 protein: CASSRRTSESYNEQFF

V gene: TRBV19
CDR3 protein: CASSIMLAGVGYGYTF

V gene: TRBV6-1
CDR3 protein: CASSEYPEGTEAFF

V gene: TRBV27
CDR3 protein: CASSLTSGIRFDYEQFF

V gene: TRBV5-1
CDR3 protein: CASSSTGSGYTF

V gene: TRBV29-1
CDR3 protein: CSVQQGGYGYTF

V gene: TRBV28
CDR3 protein: CASSLNRSGTAFFGVTEAFF

V gene: TRBV6-5
CDR3 protein: CASSKDRGTNEKLFF

V gene: TRBV27
CDR3 protein: CASSRGKTYEQYF

V gene: TRBV7-2
CDR3 protein: CASSLSYLTYEQYF

V gene: TRBV2
CDR3 protein: CASTDRTGVEQYF

V gene: TRBV28
CDR3 protein: CASSLGQLNEKLFF

V gene: TRBV9
CDR3 protein: CASSPNRDCLGSYEQYF

V gene: TRBV5-5
CDR3 protein: CASSERRGYGYTF

V gene: TRBV21-1
CDR3 protein: CASSKALGGAGNQPQHF

V gene: TRBV15
CDR3 protein: CATSRDGGSGNTIYF

V gene: TRBV6-6
CDR3 protein: CASSPRTASYEQYF

V gene: TRBV29-1
CDR3 protein: CSVEEGLADEQFF

V gene: TRBV15
CDR3 protein: CATSRSRDREVSQYF

V gene: TRBV4-3
CDR3 protein: CASSQDSKGLENTIYF

V gene: TRBV7-8
CDR3 protein: CASSISGLGVYNEQFF

V gene: TRBV5-1
CDR3 protein: CASSLTSGRDYNEQFF

V gene: TRBV15
CDR3 protein: CATLGTGIKAFF

V gene: TRBV5-4
CDR3 protein: CASSFKRGGLSYEQYF

V gene: TRBV18
CDR3 protein: CASSPPKGAREQYF

V gene: TRBV6-1
CDR3 protein: CASREGAYTEAFF

V gene: TRBV5-4
CDR3 protein: CASSSGTSGSRGQETQYF

V gene: TRBV9
CDR3 protein: CASNRLPGQLLHTEAFF

V gene: TRBV10-3
CDR3 protein: CAISIGDRYSNQPQHF

V gene: TRBV28
CDR3 protein: CASSLWRTHYEQYF

V gene: TRBV11-2
CDR3 protein: CASSLAQGGNQPQHF

V gene: TRBV15
CDR3 protein: CATSRDPSGRGEQFF